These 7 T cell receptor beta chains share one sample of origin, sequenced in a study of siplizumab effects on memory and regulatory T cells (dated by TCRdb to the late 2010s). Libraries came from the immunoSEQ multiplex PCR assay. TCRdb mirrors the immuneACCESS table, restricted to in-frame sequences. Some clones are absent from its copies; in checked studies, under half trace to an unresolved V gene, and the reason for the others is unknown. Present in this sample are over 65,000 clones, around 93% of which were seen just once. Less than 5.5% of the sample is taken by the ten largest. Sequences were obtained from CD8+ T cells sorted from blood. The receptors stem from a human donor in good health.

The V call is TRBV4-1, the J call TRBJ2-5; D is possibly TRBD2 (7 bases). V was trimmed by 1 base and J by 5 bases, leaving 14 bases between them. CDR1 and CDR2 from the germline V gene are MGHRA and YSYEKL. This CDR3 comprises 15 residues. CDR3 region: CASSQVPRGAETQYF. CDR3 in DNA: TGCGCCAGCAGCCAAGTACCCCGGGGGGCGGAGACCCAGTACTTC.

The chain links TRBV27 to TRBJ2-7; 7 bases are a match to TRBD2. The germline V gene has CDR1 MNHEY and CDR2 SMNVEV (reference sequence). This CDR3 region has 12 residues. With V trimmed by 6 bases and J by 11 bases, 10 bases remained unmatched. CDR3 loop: CASRSSGPWEYF. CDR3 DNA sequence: TGTGCCAGCAGGAGTAGCGGGCCCTGGGAGTACTTC.

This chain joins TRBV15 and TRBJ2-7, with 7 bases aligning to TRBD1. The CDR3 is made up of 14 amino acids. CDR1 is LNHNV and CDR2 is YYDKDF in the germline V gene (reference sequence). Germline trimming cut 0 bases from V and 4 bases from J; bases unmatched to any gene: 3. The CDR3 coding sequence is TGTGCCACCAGCAGAGAAGACAGGGAGTACGAGCAGTACTTC. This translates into CATSREDREYEQYF. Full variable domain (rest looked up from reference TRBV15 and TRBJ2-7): DAMVIQNPRYQVTQFGKPVTLSCSQTLNHNVMYWYQQKSSQAPKLLFHYYDKDFNNEADTPDNFQSRRPNTSFCFLDIRSPGLGDTAMYLCATSREDREYEQYFGPGTRLTVT.

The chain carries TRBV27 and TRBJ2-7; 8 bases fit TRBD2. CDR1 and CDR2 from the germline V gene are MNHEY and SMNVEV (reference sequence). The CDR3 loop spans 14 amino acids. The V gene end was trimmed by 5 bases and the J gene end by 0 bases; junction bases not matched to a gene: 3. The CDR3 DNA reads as TGTGCCAGCAGTGGGCGGGGGGCCTCCTACGAGCAGTACTTC. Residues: CASSGRGASYEQYF.

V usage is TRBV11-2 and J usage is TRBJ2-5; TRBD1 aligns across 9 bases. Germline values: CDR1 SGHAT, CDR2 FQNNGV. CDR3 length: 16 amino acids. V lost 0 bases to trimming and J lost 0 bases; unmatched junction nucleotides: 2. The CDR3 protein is CASSLEQGANQETQYF. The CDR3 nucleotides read TGTGCCAGCAGCTTAGAACAGGGGGCGAACCAAGAGACCCAGTACTTC.

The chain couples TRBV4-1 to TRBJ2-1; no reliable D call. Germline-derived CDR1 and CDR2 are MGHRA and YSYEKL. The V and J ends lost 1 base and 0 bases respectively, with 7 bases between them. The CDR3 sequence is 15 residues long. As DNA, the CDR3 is TGCGCCAGCAGCCAAGGACTCCCCTCCTACAATGAGCAGTTCTTC. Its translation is CASSQGLPSYNEQFF.

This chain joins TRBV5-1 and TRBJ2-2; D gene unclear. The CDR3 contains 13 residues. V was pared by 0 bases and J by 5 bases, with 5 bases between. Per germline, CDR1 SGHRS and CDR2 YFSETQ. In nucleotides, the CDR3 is TGCGCCAGCAGCTTGGAAGGGACCGGGGAGCTGTTTTTT. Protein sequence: CASSLEGTGELFF.